This T cell receptor (beta chain) came from a study of naive and memory T cell subsets. Findings of the study overall: Clonotypes here are unpaired alpha or beta chain sequences. In CD4 and CD8 cells, diversity dropped from naive through EMRA.

Both TRBC1 and TRBC2 were covered by a beta constant-region primer of two equimolar oligonucleotides. Ligated cDNA was amplified by four rounds of PCR with nested alpha and beta constant-region primers and SP2. MiXCR, run by TCRdb on the UMI-ligation and nested PCR reads, gives a single entry per CDR3 protein. The table has 100,000 to 150,000 distinct CDR3 sequences, about 36% seen once; the top ten hold around 0.92%. CDR1 is MDHEN, CDR2 SYDVKM, per germline. V dropped 2 bases and J dropped 0 bases, with 11 bases sitting between them. The CDR3 totals 16 residues. This clonotype was recorded a few times. Its antigen remains unidentified. CMV status came from CD4+ IFNgamma after overnight CMV lysate stimulation.

This rearrangement joins TRBV28 to TRBJ1-5; TRBD1 might be the D (6 bases). The sequence was collected from a human donor in good health. The sequenced sample was central memory CD4+ T cells from blood. CDR3 sequence reads: CASSLLQGNSNQPQHF. In DNA form, the CDR3 reads TGTGCCAGCAGTTTACTGCAGGGGAATAGCAATCAGCCCCAGCATTTT.